Below are 14 T cell receptor beta chains sequenced from a single sample in a study of control samples from healthy donors and cancer patients. Sequenced by immunoSEQ multiplex PCR; TCRdb stores in-frame clones only, minus some. The table records about 200,000 clones, roughly nine tenths of them present only once. Input material: blood. The receptors derive from a man aged 30 to 45 in good health.

The V gene is TRBV5-4, the J gene TRBJ2-1; 7 bases fit TRBD1. Germline loops: CDR1 SGHNT, CDR2 YYREEE (reference sequence). This CDR3 is 14 amino acids long. V trimming: 4 bases; J trimming: 5 bases; junction bases outside the gene matches: 6. CDR3 protein: CASSGGQRHNEQFF. CDR3 DNA sequence: TGTGCCAGCAGCGGGGGACAGCGACACAATGAGCAGTTCTTC.

In DNA form, the CDR3 reads TGCAGCGTCCTATTCAGGGGGGCCAACTACGAGCAGTACTTC. This gives the protein CSVLFRGANYEQYF. The chain is built from TRBV29-1 and TRBJ2-7, with D maybe TRBD1 (7 bases). From germline, CDR1 is SQVTM and CDR2 ANQGSEA. V was clipped by 6 bases and J by 3 bases, with 18 bases between them. The CDR3 consists of 14 residues.

The rearrangement uses TRBV19 and TRBJ1-1, with 8 bases fitting TRBD1. The CDR3 contains 16 residues. Germline V gene lookup returns CDR1 LNHDA and CDR2 SQIVND (reference sequence). J gave up 1 base and V 7 bases, and 11 bases lay outside the gene matches. CDR3 DNA: TGTGCCAGTAATAAGGGGACAGGAACTAAGAACACTGAAGCTTTCTTT. Its protein product is CASNKGTGTKNTEAFF.

This clone was seen a few times. The V call is TRBV3-1 (or the pseudogene TRBV3-2), the J call TRBJ1-3, with D possibly TRBD1 on 5 matching bases. This CDR3 spans 13 amino acids. The V gene lost 8 bases and the J gene lost 0 bases, with 8 bases spanning the gap. The germline V gene encodes CDR1 LGHDT and CDR2 YNNKEL (reference sequence). The CDR3 protein is CASGGSSGNTIYF. The CDR3 bases are TGTGCCAGCGGGGGAAGCTCTGGAAACACCATATATTTT.

J is TRBJ1-2 and V is TRBV5-1; no definite D call. The CDR3 totals 14 residues. The germline CDR1 and CDR2 sequences are SGHRS and YFSETQ. The V gene lost 0 bases and the J gene lost 3 bases, with 9 bases spanning the gap. This chain's CDR3 is CASSLVVGDYGYTF. CDR3 nucleotide sequence: TGCGCCAGCAGCTTGGTGGTCGGGGACTATGGCTACACCTTC.

The chain uses TRBV12-3 or TRBV12-4 and TRBJ1-2; D is possibly TRBD1 (5 bases). This CDR3 is built from 13 residues. With 5 bases removed from V and 7 bases from J, the gap between germline ends came to 14 bases. CDR3 nucleotide sequence: TGTGCCAGCAGTGCCCACAAAGGGGTTGGCTACACCTTC. Protein product: CASSAHKGVGYTF.

About this clone itself: Other nucleotide sequences from this sample produce the same CDR3. This chain links TRBV7-9 with TRBJ2-3; D unclear. CDR1 is SEHNR and CDR2 is FQNEAQ in the germline V gene (reference sequence). V shed 1 base and J shed 3 bases, with 2 bases lying between them. The CDR3 consists of 12 residues. The CDR3 here is CASSLGTDTQYF. The DNA of the CDR3 is TGTGCCAGCAGCTTAGGTACAGATACGCAGTATTTT. Variable domain in full (rest from reference TRBV7-9 and TRBJ2-3): DTGVSQNPRHKITKRGQNVTFRCDPISEHNRLYWYRQTLGQGPEFLTYFQNEAQLEKSRLLSDRFSAERPKGSFSTLEIQRTEQGDSAMYLCASSLGTDTQYFGPGTRLTVL.

V and J are TRBV10-2 and TRBJ1-3; D is undetermined. V dropped 8 bases and J dropped 4 bases, with 21 bases sitting between them. Germline CDR1 and CDR2: WSHSY and SAAADI. This CDR3 spans 16 amino acids. The CDR3, as DNA: TGCGCCAGCGGGGAGGGAAAGGGCAGAAGAGGAAACACCATATATTTT. Translated, it gives CASGEGKGRRGNTIYF.

This clone was seen once. Other nucleotide sequences from this sample produce the same CDR3. This chain uses TRBV24-1 with TRBJ2-1; 8 bases match TRBD2. J was trimmed by 3 bases and V by 9 bases; bases with no gene match: 3. Germline V gene lookup returns CDR1 KGHDR and CDR2 SFDVKD. This CDR3 spans 13 amino acids. The DNA of the CDR3 is TGTGCCACCCGCGGGGGGAGCTACAATGAGCAGTTCTTC. Translating gives CATRGGSYNEQFF.

The chain joins TRBV11-3 to TRBJ2-7; a weak D match, TRBD1 (6 bases). The CDR3 runs 14 residues. The V and J ends lost 1 base and 7 bases respectively, with 14 bases between them. The germline CDR1 and CDR2 sequences are SGHNT and YENEEA. For the CDR3, the DNA is TGTGCCAGCAGCTTAGGACAGGCCTCCGGGGAGCAGTACTTC. Protein product: CASSLGQASGEQYF.

This clone was detected only once. This sequence joins TRBV30 and TRBJ1-6; D call uncertain. The CDR3 runs to 12 residues. The V and J ends lost 1 base and 11 bases respectively, with 9 bases between them. Germline values: CDR1 GTSNPN, CDR2 SVGIG (reference sequence). The CDR3, as DNA: TGTGCCTGGAGTGGTGAGGGAACACCCCTCCACTTT. It encodes CAWSGEGTPLHF.

The chain employs TRBV28 and TRBJ1-2, with D unresolved. Trimming removed 6 bases at V and 10 bases at J, with 15 bases between. Germline-derived CDR1 and CDR2 are MDHEN and SYDVKM. The length of the CDR3 is 12 residues. The CDR3 protein is CASSLTPSDYTF. The CDR3 bases are TGTGCCAGCAGCCTTACGCCTAGTGACTACACCTTC.

V is TRBV27 and J is TRBJ1-2; D gene uncertain. Germline CDR1 and CDR2: MNHEY and SMNVEV (reference sequence). The CDR3 totals 13 residues. Trimming pared 5 bases from V and 5 bases from J, leaving 12 bases between. The CDR3 is CASSTEPLYGYTF. As DNA, the CDR3 is TGTGCCAGCAGTACAGAGCCTCTTTATGGCTACACCTTC.

Remarks on this clone: A read error may account for a junction end that differs from germline. This sequence joins TRBV27 and TRBJ2-7; 10 bases fit TRBD1. The CDR3 is 16 residues long. Per the germline V gene, CDR1 is MNHEY and CDR2 is SMNVEV (reference sequence). The CDR3 DNA sequence: TGTGCCAGCAGTTTATGGACCGGGACAGGGGCTACATTATTGCACTTC. Residues: CASSLWTGTGATLLHF.